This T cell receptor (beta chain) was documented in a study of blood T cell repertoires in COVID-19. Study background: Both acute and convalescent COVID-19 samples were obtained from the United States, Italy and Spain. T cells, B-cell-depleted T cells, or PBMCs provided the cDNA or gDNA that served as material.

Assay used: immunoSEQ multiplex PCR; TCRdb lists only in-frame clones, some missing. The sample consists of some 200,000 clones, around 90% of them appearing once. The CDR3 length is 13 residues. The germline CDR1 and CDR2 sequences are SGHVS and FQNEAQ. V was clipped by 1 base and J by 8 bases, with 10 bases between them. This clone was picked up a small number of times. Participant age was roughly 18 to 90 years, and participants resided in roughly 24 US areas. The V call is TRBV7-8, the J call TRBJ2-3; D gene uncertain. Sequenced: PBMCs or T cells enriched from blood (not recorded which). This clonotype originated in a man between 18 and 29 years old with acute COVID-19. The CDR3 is CASSLDMAATQYF. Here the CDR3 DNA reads TGTGCCAGCAGCTTAGATATGGCGGCTACGCAGTATTTT. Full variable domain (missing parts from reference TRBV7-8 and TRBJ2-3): GAGVSQSPRYKVAKRGQDVALRCDPISGHVSLFWYQQALGQGPEFLTYFQNEAQLDKSGLPSDRFFAERPEGSVSTLKIQRTQQEDSAVYLCASSLDMAATQYFGPGTRLTVL.